These 19 T cell receptor beta chains were sequenced from one sample in a study of radiotherapy plus CTLA-4 blockade in lung cancer. Sequenced by immunoSEQ multiplex PCR; TCRdb stores in-frame clones only, minus some. The sample includes about 62,000 clones, 65% to 85% of them seen just once. This sample comprised peripheral blood, obtained from a patient treated with radiotherapy plus ipilimumab. These receptors were obtained from a human donor with non-small cell lung cancer who had a complete response to radiotherapy plus ipilimumab.

This chain uses TRBV19 with TRBJ1-1; 7 bases map to TRBD1. Per the germline V gene, CDR1 is LNHDA and CDR2 is SQIVND (reference sequence). V shed 5 bases, J shed 1 base, and the junction held 7 bases outside the gene matches. CDR3 size: 15 residues. The CDR3 spells CASSSRQGWNTEAFF. CDR3 DNA sequence: TGTGCCAGTAGTTCAAGACAGGGATGGAACACTGAAGCTTTCTTT.

This clone showed up just once. The V and J genes are TRBV19 and TRBJ2-1; 7 bases are a match to TRBD1. Trimming at V came to 3 bases and at J to 6 bases, leaving 17 bases not matched to a gene. Germline CDR1 reads LNHDA; CDR2 reads SQIVND (reference sequence). The CDR3 loop spans 18 amino acids. This chain's CDR3 is CASSIDRVGSMVGNEQFF. As DNA, the CDR3 is TGTGCCAGTAGTATCGACAGGGTAGGTAGTATGGTTGGCAATGAGCAGTTCTTC.

This chain uses TRBV7-9 with TRBJ2-3; 11 bases match TRBD2. This CDR3 comprises 18 residues. V lost 0 bases, J lost 2 bases, and 7 bases stayed unmatched. Germline-derived CDR1 and CDR2 are SEHNR and FQNEAQ (reference sequence). The CDR3, as DNA: TGTGCCAGCAGCTTAGCGGTAACTAGCGGGAGTCACACAGATACGCAGTATTTT. Translated: CASSLAVTSGSHTDTQYF.

The rearrangement uses TRBV7-2 and TRBJ2-7, with 8 nucleotides matching TRBD2. The ends lost 0 bases at V and 2 bases at J; junction bases unmatched: 3. The CDR3 totals 15 residues. The germline CDR1 and CDR2 sequences are SGHTA and FQGNSA. This CDR3 is CASSLASGVTYEQYF. The CDR3 DNA follows: TGTGCCAGCAGCTTAGCTAGCGGGGTGACCTACGAGCAGTACTTC.

CDR3 loop: CASSTFTGKTYNEQFF. CDR3 nucleotide sequence: TGTGCCAGCAGCACCTTTACAGGGAAGACCTACAATGAGCAGTTCTTC. V gene TRBV7-8 combines with J gene TRBJ2-1, with D perhaps TRBD1 (6 bases). Germline CDR1 and CDR2: SGHVS and FQNEAQ. V was clipped by 5 bases and J by 2 bases, with 16 bases between them. CDR3 size: 16 residues.

The rearrangement links TRBV2 to TRBJ1-2; the D gene is possibly TRBD1 (6 bases). The CDR3 consists of 13 residues. The germline V and J ends were trimmed by 2 bases and 7 bases, with 11 bases remaining between them. The germline CDR1 and CDR2 sequences are SNHLY and FYNNEI. The CDR3 region has the DNA TGTGCCAGCAGTGAACAGGGGATTGCTGGCTACACCTTC. Amino acids: CASSEQGIAGYTF.

The chain joins TRBV18 to TRBJ2-7, with D perhaps matching TRBD2 (5 bases). There are 15 residues in the CDR3. Per the germline V gene, CDR1 is KGHSH and CDR2 is LQKENI. Trimming shortened V by 6 bases and J by 3 bases, and 18 bases separated the two germline ends. This chain's CDR3 is CASSRDGGAYYEQYF. The CDR3 region has the DNA TGTGCCAGCTCCCGCGATGGAGGCGCCTACTACGAGCAGTACTTC.

This rearrangement joins TRBV2 to TRBJ2-1; D is perhaps TRBD2 (5 bases). The CDR3 runs to 13 residues. Germline-derived CDR1 and CDR2 are SNHLY and FYNNEI. V was cut by 3 bases and J by 6 bases, with 9 bases left in between. The CDR3 nucleotides read TGTGCCAGCAGTGAGAGTCTAGCCAATGAGCAGTTCTTC. This encodes CASSESLANEQFF.

By its share, this clone is medium-sized (0.01 to 0.1%). The V gene is TRBV14, the J gene TRBJ2-7; 8 bases align to TRBD1. V was pared by 0 bases and J by 6 bases, with 10 bases of the junction left unmatched. The CDR3 spans 16 residues. Per the germline V gene, CDR1 is SGHDN and CDR2 is FVKESK. CDR3 nucleotides: TGTGCCAGCAGCCAAGATTGGGGTGACAGGGGACGCGAGCAGTACTTC. This codes for CASSQDWGDRGREQYF.

The J gene is TRBJ2-5, the V gene TRBV28; TRBD1 matches at 9 bases. The germline V gene encodes CDR1 MDHEN and CDR2 SYDVKM. The CDR3 contains 16 residues. Germline trimming cut 7 bases from V and 2 bases from J; bases unmatched to any gene: 11. The CDR3 nucleotides read TGTGCCAGCAATAGGCCTGGACAGGGGTTTCAAGAGACCCAGTACTTC. Amino acids: CASNRPGQGFQETQYF.

The chain combines TRBV7-8 with TRBJ2-3; no definite D call. V lost 5 bases and J 2 bases, leaving 5 bases between the germline ends. CDR3 length equals 12 residues. CDR1 is SGHVS, CDR2 FQNEAQ, per germline. CDR3 bases: TGTGCCAGCAGCCCGTACACAGATACGCAGTATTTT. Translating it yields CASSPYTDTQYF.

The chain recombines TRBV6-1 with TRBJ2-2; D remains unclear. Germline CDR1 MNHNS, CDR2 SASEGT. V lost 5 bases, J lost 6 bases, and 10 bases lay in between. The CDR3 runs to 13 residues. CDR3 nucleotides: TGTGCCAGCAGTCCTAGGTTGGCCGGGGAGCTGTTTTTT. As protein: CASSPRLAGELFF.

The gene calls are TRBV4-1 and TRBJ1-5, with a tentative D call TRBD1 (6 bases). Germline CDR1 reads MGHRA; CDR2 reads YSYEKL. Trimming stripped 0 bases from V and 0 bases from J, with 12 bases between. The CDR3 sequence is 17 residues long. The CDR3 loop reads CASSQEQGRGSNQPQHF. CDR3 bases: TGCGCCAGCAGCCAAGAACAGGGACGAGGTAGCAATCAGCCCCAGCATTTT.

The J gene is TRBJ1-2, the V gene TRBV5-6; TRBD1 might be the D (6 bases). The CDR3 runs to 13 residues. CDR1 is SGHDT and CDR2 is YYEEEE in the germline V gene. The V gene lost 4 bases and the J gene lost 4 bases, with 11 bases spanning the gap. CDR3 sequence reads: CASSRGGTYGYTF. In DNA, the CDR3 is TGTGCCAGCAGCCGGGGGGGCACCTATGGCTACACCTTC.

The chain uses TRBV28 and TRBJ1-2, with D possibly matching TRBD1 (6 bases). The CDR3 is 14 residues long. Germline loops: CDR1 MDHEN, CDR2 SYDVKM. V lost 7 bases to trimming and J lost 4 bases, with 16 bases between them. CDR3 nucleotide sequence: TGTGCCAGCATGGTACAGGGAGCCTCCTATGGCTACACCTTC. This sequence encodes CASMVQGASYGYTF.

The chain recombines TRBV9 with TRBJ1-3; no firm D call. Trimming took 5 bases from V and 4 from J, leaving 7 bases between them. The CDR3 spans 12 residues. CDR1 is SGDLS and CDR2 is YYNGEE in the germline V gene. CDR3 coding DNA: TGTGCCAGCAGTCCCTTGGGAAACACCATATATTTT. Translating it yields CASSPLGNTIYF. Full variable domain (remainder filled in from reference TRBV9 and TRBJ1-3): DSGVTQTPKHLITATGQRVTLRCSPRSGDLSVYWYQQSLDQGLQFLIQYYNGEERAKGNILERFSAQQFPDLHSELNLSSLELGDSALYFCASSPLGNTIYFGEGSWLTVV.

V is TRBV30 and J is TRBJ1-6, with 7 positions matching TRBD1. This CDR3 is built from 16 residues. V lost 2 bases and J lost 3; bases outside the gene matches: 7. Germline V gene sequence: CDR1 GTSNPN, CDR2 SVGIG (reference sequence). This chain's CDR3 is CAWSTTGVIYNSPLHF. CDR3 nucleotides: TGTGCCTGGAGTACAACAGGGGTAATCTATAATTCACCCCTCCACTTT.

The chain links TRBV18 to TRBJ1-1; tentatively, D is TRBD1 (6 bases). Trimming removed 1 base from V and 3 bases from J, with 12 bases in between. Germline V gene data show CDR1 as KGHSH and CDR2 as LQKENI. The CDR3 runs to 15 residues. As DNA, the CDR3 is TGTGCCAGCTCACCACGAAACAGGGTGGACACTGAAGCTTTCTTT. It is translated as CASSPRNRVDTEAFF.

The chain is built from TRBV18 and TRBJ2-1, with a tentative D call TRBD1 (6 bases). CDR3 length: 15 residues. Trimming removed 0 bases from V and 7 bases from J, with 13 bases in between. Per the germline V gene, CDR1 is KGHSH and CDR2 is LQKENI. For the CDR3, the DNA is TGTGCCAGCTCACCACCCACAGGACAGAGGAATGAGCAGTTCTTC. Its protein product is CASSPPTGQRNEQFF.